This TCR beta chain came from a study of Graves' ophthalmopathy and Graves' hyperthyroidism. Investigators amplified TCR beta CDR3 regions from RNA transcripts. HTBI-primed RT-PCR formed the first round, and a multiplex PCR formed the second. TCRdb used MiXCR to reprocess the multiplex PCR reads, holding one entry per CDR3 protein. Among about 400,000 distinct CDR3 sequences listed, around 21% were seen once. CDR3 size: 15 residues. After removal of 5 bases from V and 5 bases from J, the junction contained 11 bases not matched to a gene. Germline-derived CDR1 and CDR2 are SGHAT and FQNNGV. The sequence derives from a woman in her late teens or twenties with stable Graves' hyperthyroidism. Material: peripheral blood. The chain couples TRBV11-2 to TRBJ2-7; the match to TRBD1 covers 8 bases. CDR3 bases: TGTGCCAGCAGCGTCCTCCGGGACAGGCCCCACGAGCAGTACTTC. Amino acids: CASSVLRDRPHEQYF. The whole variable domain, filled in from reference TRBV11-2 and TRBJ2-7, reads EAGVAQSPRYKIIEKRQSVAFWCNPISGHATLYWYQQILGQGPKLLIQFQNNGVVDDSQLPKDRFSAERLKGVDSTLKIQPAKLEDSAVYLCASSVLRDRPHEQYFGPGTRLTVT.